Listed below are T cell receptor beta chains from one sample, sequenced in a study of CD8+ T cells in alopecia areata. This table comes from immunoSEQ multiplex PCR, and its TCRdb copy is limited to in-frame clones, with some not included. The sample contains 120,000 to 150,000 clones, around 47% of which appear only once. The specimen sequenced was CD4+ T cells sorted from blood. Source of these receptors: a human donor with alopecia areata. Both conserved end residues are part of each CDR3. Fields, in order: CDR3 protein, CDR3 DNA, J gene, D gene, CDR3 length, V gene, clone size. A D gene is named only where the DNA matches it firmly. Size tells how often a clone was seen (once, few, many) or the class of an expanded clone, and some rows leave it out.

CASSFTGTVRYEQYF,TGTGCCAGCAGCTTTACCGGAACCGTACGCTACGAGCAGTACTTC,TRBJ2-7,.,15,TRBV5-6,many
CASRPRTGGRETQYF,TGCGCCAGCAGACCACGGACAGGGGGTCGGGAGACCCAGTACTTC,TRBJ2-5,TRBD1,15,TRBV5-1,.
CSGMIAGLGADTQYF,TGCAGCGGCATGATAGCGGGCCTGGGGGCAGATACGCAGTATTTT,TRBJ2-3,TRBD2,15,TRBV29-1,.
CASSLNTYEQYF,TGCGCCAGCAGCTTGAATACCTACGAGCAGTACTTC,TRBJ2-7,.,12,TRBV5-1,.
CASSLRGGNQETQYF,TGTGCCAGCAGCCTAAGGGGCGGGAACCAAGAGACCCAGTACTTC,TRBJ2-5,.,15,TRBV28,.
CSVAGGDTQYF,TGCAGCGTTGCCGGTGGAGATACGCAGTATTTT,TRBJ2-3,.,11,TRBV29-1,.
CSVTGEKNIQYF,TGCAGCGTGACAGGGGAGAAAAACATTCAGTACTTC,TRBJ2-4,TRBD1,12,TRBV29-1,few
CASMETSGPSSYEQYF,TGTGCCAGCATGGAGACTAGCGGTCCGAGCTCCTACGAGCAGTACTTC,TRBJ2-7,TRBD2,16,TRBV7-3,.
CSVLRGETQYF,TGCAGCGTTCTCCGGGGGGAGACCCAGTACTTC,TRBJ2-5,.,11,TRBV29-1,few
CSVVGRAPPYEQYF,TGCAGCGTTGTAGGCAGGGCGCCGCCCTACGAGCAGTACTTC,TRBJ2-7,.,14,TRBV29-1,.
CASSFQGDTIYF,TGCGCCAGCAGCTTTCAGGGTGACACCATATATTTT,TRBJ1-3,.,12,TRBV5-1,.
CASSLGSQGTLSEQYF,TGTGCCAGCAGTTTAGGGTCACAGGGGACCTTATCCGAGCAGTACTTC,TRBJ2-7,TRBD1,16,TRBV27,.
CASSVESGGYTDTQYF,TGTGCCAGCAGCGTAGAGAGCGGGGGTTACACAGATACGCAGTATTTT,TRBJ2-3,TRBD2,16,TRBV9,once
CASSLAEAVPSMGVF,TGTGCCAGCAGCTTAGCTGAAGCAGTACCCTCAATGGGTGTCTTC,TRBJ2-1,.,15,TRBV7-9,once
CSVEGAGGPPETQYF,TGCAGCGTTGAAGGGGCGGGAGGGCCTCCAGAGACCCAGTACTTC,TRBJ2-5,TRBD2,15,TRBV29-1,.
CAWTPLGPSYEQYF,TGTGCCTGGACCCCCTTGGGCCCTTCCTACGAGCAGTACTTC,TRBJ2-7,.,14,TRBV30,.
CASSVLGQERNIQYF,TGTGCCAGCAGCGTGCTGGGACAGGAGAGAAACATTCAGTACTTC,TRBJ2-4,TRBD1,15,TRBV9,once
CASSSPRESLSEQYF,TGCGCCAGCAGCTCACCTCGGGAGTCCCTTTCCGAGCAGTACTTC,TRBJ2-7,.,15,TRBV5-1,once
CASSRQVPSNTQYF,TGCGCCAGCAGCCGCCAGGTCCCGTCTAATACGCAGTATTTT,TRBJ2-3,.,14,TRBV5-1,few
CASSLVAGGNYNEQFF,TGCGCCAGCAGCTTGGTTGCGGGAGGGAACTACAATGAGCAGTTCTTC,TRBJ2-1,TRBD2,16,TRBV5-1,.